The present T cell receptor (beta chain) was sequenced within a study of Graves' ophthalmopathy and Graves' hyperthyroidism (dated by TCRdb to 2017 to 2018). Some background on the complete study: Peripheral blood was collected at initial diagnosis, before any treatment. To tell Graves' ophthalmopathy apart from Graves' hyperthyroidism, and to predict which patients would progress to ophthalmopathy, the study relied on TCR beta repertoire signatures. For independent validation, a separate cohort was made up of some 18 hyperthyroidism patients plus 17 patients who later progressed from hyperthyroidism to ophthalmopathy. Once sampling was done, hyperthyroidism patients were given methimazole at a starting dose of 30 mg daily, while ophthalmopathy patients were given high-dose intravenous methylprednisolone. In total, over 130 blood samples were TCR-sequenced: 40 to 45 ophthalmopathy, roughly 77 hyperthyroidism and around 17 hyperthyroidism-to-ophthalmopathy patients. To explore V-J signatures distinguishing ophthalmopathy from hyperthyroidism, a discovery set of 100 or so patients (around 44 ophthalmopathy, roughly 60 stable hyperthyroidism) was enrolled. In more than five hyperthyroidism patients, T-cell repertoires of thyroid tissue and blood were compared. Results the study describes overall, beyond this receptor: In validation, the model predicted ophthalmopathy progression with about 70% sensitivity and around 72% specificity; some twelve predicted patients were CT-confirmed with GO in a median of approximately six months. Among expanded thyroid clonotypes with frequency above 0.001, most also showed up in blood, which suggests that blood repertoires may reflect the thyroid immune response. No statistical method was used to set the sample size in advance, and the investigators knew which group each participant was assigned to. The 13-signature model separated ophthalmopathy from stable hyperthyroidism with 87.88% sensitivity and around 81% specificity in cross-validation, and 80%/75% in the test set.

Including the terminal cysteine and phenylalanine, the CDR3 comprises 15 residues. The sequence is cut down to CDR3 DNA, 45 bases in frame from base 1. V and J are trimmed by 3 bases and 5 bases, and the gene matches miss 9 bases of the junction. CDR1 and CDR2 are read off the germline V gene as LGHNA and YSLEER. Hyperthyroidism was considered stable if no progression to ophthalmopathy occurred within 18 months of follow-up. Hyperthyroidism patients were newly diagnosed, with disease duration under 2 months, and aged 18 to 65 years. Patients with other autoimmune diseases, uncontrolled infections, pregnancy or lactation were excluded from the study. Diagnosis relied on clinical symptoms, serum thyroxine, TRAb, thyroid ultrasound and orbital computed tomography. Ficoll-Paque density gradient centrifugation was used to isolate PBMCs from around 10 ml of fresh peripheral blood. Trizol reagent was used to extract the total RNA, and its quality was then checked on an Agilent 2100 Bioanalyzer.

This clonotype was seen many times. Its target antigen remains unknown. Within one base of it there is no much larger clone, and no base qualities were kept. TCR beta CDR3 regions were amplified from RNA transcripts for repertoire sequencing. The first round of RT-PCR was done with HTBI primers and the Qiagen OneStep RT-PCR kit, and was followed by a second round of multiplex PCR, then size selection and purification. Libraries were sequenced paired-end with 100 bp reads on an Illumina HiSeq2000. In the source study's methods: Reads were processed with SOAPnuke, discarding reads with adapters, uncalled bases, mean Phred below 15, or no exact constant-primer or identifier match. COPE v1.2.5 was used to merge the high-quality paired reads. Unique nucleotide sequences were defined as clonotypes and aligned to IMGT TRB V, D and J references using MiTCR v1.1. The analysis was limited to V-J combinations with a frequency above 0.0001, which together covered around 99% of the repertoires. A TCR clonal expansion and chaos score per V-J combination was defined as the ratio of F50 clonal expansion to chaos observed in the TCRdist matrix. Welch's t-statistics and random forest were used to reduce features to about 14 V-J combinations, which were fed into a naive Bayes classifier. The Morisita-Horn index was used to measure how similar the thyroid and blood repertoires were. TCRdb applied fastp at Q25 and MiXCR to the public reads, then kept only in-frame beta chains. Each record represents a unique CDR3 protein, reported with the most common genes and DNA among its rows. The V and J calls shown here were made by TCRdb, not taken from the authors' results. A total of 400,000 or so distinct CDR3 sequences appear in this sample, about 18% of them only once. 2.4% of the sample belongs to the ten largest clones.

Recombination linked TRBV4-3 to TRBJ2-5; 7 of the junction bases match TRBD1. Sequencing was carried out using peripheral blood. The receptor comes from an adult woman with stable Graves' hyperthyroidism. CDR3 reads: CASSHSGTDLETQYF. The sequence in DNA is TGCGCCAGCAGCCATTCCGGGACAGACCTCGAGACCCAGTACTTC.